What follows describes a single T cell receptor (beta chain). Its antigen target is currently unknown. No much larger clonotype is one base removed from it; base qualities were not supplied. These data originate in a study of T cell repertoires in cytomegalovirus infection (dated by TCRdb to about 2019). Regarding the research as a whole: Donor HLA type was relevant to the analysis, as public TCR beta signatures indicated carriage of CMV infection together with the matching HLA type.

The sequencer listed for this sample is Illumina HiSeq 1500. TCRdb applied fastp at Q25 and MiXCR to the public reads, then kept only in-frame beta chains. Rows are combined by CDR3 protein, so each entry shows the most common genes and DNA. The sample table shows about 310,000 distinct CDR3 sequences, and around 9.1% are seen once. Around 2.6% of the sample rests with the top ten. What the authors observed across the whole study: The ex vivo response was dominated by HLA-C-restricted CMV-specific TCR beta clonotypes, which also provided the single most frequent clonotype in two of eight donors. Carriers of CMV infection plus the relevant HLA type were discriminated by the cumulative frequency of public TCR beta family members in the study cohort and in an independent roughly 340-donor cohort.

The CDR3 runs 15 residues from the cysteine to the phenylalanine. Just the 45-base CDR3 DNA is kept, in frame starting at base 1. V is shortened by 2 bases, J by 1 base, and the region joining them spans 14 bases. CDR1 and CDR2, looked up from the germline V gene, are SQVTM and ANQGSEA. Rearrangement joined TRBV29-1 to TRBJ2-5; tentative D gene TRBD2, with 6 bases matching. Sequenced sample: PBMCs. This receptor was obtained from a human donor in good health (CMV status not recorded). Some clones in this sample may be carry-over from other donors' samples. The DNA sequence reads TGCAGCGTTGAACCGACAGCGCGGGGCCAAGAGACCCAGTACTTC. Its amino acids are CSVEPTARGQETQYF.